The subject of this entry is one T cell receptor (beta chain). This sample was taken from a study of shared clonotypes between healthy human individuals. CDR1 SGHNT and CDR2 YYREEE come from the germline V gene (reference sequence). This CDR3 contains 16 residues. V was pared by 0 bases and J by 2 bases, with 4 bases of the junction left unmatched. TCRdb's table, derived via immunoSEQ multiplex PCR, lists solely in-frame clones and lacks some. The table records 2 million to 2.5 million clones, approximately 94% of them present only once. The sequence was collected from a man younger than 35 in good health. The sample taken for sequencing was naive CD4+ T cells sorted from blood. Subset noted: CD45RA+ positively selected. J is TRBJ2-3 and V is TRBV5-4; 9 positions match TRBD2. The CDR3 coding sequence is TGTGCCAGCAGCTTGGATCAGCGGGAGGACACAGATACGCAGTATTTT. Translation gives CASSLDQREDTDTQYF.